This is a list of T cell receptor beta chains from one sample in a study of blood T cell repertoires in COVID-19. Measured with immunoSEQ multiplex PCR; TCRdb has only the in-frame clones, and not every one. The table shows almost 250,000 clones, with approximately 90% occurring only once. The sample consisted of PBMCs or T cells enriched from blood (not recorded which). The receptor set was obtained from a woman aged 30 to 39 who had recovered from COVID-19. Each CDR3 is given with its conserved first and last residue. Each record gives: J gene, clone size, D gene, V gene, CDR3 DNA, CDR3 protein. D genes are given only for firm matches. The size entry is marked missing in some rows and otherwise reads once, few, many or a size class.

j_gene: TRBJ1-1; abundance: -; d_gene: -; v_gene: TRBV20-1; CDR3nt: TGCAGTGCTAGTGACCAGGTGAACACTGAAGCTTTCTTT; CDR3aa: CSASDQVNTEAFF
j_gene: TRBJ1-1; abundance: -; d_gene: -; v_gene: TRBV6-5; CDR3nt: TGTGCCACCTGGAGGGTCACTGAAGCTTTCTTT; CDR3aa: CATWRVTEAFF
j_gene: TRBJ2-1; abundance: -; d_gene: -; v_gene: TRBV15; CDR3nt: TGTGCCACCAGCAGAGGTCGGACTGGCGGGATCTACAATGAGCAGTTCTTC; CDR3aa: CATSRGRTGGIYNEQFF
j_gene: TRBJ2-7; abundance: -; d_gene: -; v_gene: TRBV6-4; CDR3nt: TGTGCCAGCACTGCGCACTACGAGCAGTACTTC; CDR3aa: CASTAHYEQYF
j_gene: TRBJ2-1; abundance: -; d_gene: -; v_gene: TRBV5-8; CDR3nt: TGTGCCAGCAGCTTGGCCAGAACCTACAATGAGCAGTTCTTC; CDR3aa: CASSLARTYNEQFF
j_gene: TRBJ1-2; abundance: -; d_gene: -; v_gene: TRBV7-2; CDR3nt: TGTGCCAGCTCCGAGGGGGTTGGTTATGGCTACACCTTC; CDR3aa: CASSEGVGYGYTF
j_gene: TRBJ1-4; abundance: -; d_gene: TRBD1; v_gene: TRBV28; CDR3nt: TGTGCCAGCACCGACGGAGGGGGCAATAATGAAAAACTGTTTTTT; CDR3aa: CASTDGGGNNEKLFF
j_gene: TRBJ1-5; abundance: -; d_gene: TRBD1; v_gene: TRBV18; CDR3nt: TGTGCCAGCTCATCCGGACAGGGGCCCGGTAATCCTCAGCCCCAGCATTTT; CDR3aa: CASSSGQGPGNPQPQHF
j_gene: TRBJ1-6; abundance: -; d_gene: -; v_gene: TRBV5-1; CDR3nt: TGCGCCAGCAGCAAAGGACCGCGGGATTCACCCCTCCACTTT; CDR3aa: CASSKGPRDSPLHF
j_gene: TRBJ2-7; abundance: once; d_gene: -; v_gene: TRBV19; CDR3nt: TGTGCCAGTAGTATACAGGGGGGCTCCTACGAGCAGTACTTC; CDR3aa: CASSIQGGSYEQYF
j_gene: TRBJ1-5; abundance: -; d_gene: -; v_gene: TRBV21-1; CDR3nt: TGTGCCAGCAGCAGGAACGTCGGGACAGAGTTTTATAGCAATCAGCCCCAGCATTTT; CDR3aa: CASSRNVGTEFYSNQPQHF
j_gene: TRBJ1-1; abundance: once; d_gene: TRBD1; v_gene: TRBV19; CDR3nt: TGTGCCAGTAGTATTCAGGGGGTGAACACTGAAGCTTTCTTT; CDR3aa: CASSIQGVNTEAFF
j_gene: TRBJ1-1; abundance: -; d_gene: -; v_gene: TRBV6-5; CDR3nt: TGTGCCAGCAGTTACAGGGGGAGGAACACTGAAGCTTTCTTT; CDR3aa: CASSYRGRNTEAFF
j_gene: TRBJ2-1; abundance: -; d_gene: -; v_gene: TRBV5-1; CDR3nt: TGCGCCAGCAGCTTGGCCAAAGGGGTCTACAATGAGCAGTTCTTC; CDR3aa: CASSLAKGVYNEQFF
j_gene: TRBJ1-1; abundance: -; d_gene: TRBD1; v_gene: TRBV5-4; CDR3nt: TGTGCCAGCAGTTTGGGACAGGGGAGGGACACTGAAGCTTTCTTT; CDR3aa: CASSLGQGRDTEAFF
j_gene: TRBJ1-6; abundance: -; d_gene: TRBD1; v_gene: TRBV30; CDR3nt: TGTGCCTGGGGACAGGAAAATTCACCCCTCCACTTT; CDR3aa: CAWGQENSPLHF
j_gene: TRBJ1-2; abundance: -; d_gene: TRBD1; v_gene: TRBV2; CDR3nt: TGTGCCAGCGGGACAGACAGTTCAGCTAACTATGGCTACACCTTC; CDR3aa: CASGTDSSANYGYTF
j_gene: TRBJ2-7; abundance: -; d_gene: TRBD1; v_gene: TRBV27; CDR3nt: TGTGCCAGCAGTTGGGGACAGGGCGCCTACGAGCAGTACTTC; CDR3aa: CASSWGQGAYEQYF
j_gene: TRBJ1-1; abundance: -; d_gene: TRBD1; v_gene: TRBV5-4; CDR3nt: TGTGCCTTCACAGGGGGCAACCTTGGAGCTTTCTTT; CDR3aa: CAFTGGNLGAFF
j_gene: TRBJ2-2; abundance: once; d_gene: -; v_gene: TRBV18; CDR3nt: TGTGCCAGCTCACCATCCGGGTTGAGCGGGGAGCTGTTTTTT; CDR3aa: CASSPSGLSGELFF
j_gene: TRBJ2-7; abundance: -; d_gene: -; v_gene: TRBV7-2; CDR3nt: TGTGCCAGCAGCTTAGGGCAGGCGCCCTACGAGCAGTACTTC; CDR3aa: CASSLGQAPYEQYF
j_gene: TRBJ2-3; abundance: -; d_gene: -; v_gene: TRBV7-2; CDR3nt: TGTGCCAGCAGCTTAGGGGTCGCGGGAAGCGGCACAGATACGCAGTATTTT; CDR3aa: CASSLGVAGSGTDTQYF
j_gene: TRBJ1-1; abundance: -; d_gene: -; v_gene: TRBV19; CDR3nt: TGTGCCAGTAGTATAGTAGGTAGCCTAAACACTGAAGCTTTCTTT; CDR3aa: CASSIVGSLNTEAFF
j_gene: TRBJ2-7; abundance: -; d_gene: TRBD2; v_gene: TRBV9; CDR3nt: TGTGCCAGCAGCGTAGCTGGCGGGACTAGCGGACCCTACGAGCAGTACTTC; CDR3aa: CASSVAGGTSGPYEQYF
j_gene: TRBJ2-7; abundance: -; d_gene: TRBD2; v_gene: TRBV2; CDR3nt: TGTGCCAGCCTGAGTGAGCGGGACGACCAGACATACGAGCAGTACTTC; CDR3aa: CASLSERDDQTYEQYF
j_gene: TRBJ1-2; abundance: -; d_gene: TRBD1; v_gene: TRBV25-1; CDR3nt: TGTGCCAGCAGTGAACTACAGGGGTTCGGGCTCGGGGGCTACACCTTC; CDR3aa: CASSELQGFGLGGYTF
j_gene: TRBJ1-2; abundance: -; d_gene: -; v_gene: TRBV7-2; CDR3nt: TGTGCCAGCAGCTTTCCGGACTATGGCTACACCTTC; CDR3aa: CASSFPDYGYTF
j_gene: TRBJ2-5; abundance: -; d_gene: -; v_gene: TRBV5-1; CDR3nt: TGCGCCAGCAGCTTAGGACAACCCCCGGAGACCCAGTACTTC; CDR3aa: CASSLGQPPETQYF
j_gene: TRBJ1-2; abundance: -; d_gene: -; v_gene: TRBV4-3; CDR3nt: TGCGCCAGCAGCCCGGCGGGGGGAAGCTATGGCTACACCTTC; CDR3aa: CASSPAGGSYGYTF
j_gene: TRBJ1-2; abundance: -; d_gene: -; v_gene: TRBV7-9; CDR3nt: TGTGCCAGCAGCTCCGGACAGCGAGATGGCTACACCTTC; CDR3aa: CASSSGQRDGYTF
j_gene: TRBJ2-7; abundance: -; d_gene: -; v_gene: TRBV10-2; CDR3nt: TGCGCCAGCAGCCTCGGACAGAACCGATACGAGCAGTACTTC; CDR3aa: CASSLGQNRYEQYF
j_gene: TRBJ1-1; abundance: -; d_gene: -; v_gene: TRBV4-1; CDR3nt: TGCGCCAGCAGCCCCTGGGACAATAGGAACACTGAAGCTTTCTTT; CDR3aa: CASSPWDNRNTEAFF
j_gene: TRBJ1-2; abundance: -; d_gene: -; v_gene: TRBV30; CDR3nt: TGTGCCTCCCGGGACAATGGCTACACCTTC; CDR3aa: CASRDNGYTF
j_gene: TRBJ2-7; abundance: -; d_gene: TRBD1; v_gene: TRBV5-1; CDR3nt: TGCGCCAGCAGCAGATCCGGGACAGGGGAGGCAGAGCAGTACTTC; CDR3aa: CASSRSGTGEAEQYF
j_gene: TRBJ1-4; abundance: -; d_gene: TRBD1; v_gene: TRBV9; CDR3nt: TGTGCCAGCAGCGGCGACAGGGGAGGCAATGAAAAACTGTTTTTT; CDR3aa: CASSGDRGGNEKLFF
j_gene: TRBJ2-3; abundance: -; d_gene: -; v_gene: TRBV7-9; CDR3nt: TGTGCCAGCAGCTCTAGTTCTAGCGGCACAGATACGCAGTATTTT; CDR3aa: CASSSSSSGTDTQYF
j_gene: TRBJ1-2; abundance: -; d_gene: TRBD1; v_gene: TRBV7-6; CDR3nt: TGTGCCAGCAGCCCAACCCTGACAGGGGGTGGCTACACCTTC; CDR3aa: CASSPTLTGGGYTF
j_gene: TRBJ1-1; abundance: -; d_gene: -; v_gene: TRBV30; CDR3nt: TGTGCCTGGAGCCGGTTGGACACTGAAGCTTTCTTT; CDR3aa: CAWSRLDTEAFF
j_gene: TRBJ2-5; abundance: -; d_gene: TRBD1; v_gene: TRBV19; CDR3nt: TGTGCCAGTAGGCTCCGCCCGGGACAGAGCCAAGAGACCCAGTACTTC; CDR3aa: CASRLRPGQSQETQYF
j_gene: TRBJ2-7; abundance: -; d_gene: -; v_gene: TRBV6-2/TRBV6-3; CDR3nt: TGTGCCAGCAGCACCTCTACGGACGAGCAGTACTTC; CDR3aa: CASSTSTDEQYF
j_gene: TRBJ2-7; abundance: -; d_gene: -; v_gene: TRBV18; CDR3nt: TGTGCCAGCTCACTCGACAGCCTGAGCGAGCAGTACTTC; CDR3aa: CASSLDSLSEQYF
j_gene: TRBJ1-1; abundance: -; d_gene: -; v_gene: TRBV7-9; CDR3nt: TGTGCCAGCAGTCCTAAGGGACTTTTTGATACTGGGAACACTGAAGCTTTCTTT; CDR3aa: CASSPKGLFDTGNTEAFF
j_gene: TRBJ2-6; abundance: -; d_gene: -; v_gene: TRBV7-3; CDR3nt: TGTGCCAGCAGCTCGGGACTGTACTCTGGGGCCAACGTCCTGACTTTC; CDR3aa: CASSSGLYSGANVLTF
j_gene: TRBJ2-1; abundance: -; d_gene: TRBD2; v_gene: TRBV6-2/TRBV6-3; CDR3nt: TGTGCCAGCAGTTACGTTGACGGACTAGCGGGAGGTAGGGGGAGGGATGAGCAGTTCTTC; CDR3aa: CASSYVDGLAGGRGRDEQFF
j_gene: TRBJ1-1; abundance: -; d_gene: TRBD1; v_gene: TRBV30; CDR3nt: TGTGCCTTATTGCAGGGGGCTAGGGACACTGAAGCTTTCTTT; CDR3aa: CALLQGARDTEAFF
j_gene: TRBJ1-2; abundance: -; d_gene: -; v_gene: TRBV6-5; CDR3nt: TGTGCCACCTGGGGAGGGGAACGGGATGGCTACACCTTC; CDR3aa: CATWGGERDGYTF
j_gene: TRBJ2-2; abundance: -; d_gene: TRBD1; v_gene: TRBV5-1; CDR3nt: TGCGCCAGCAGCGGGTGGGACAGCACCGGGGAGCTGTTTTTT; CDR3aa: CASSGWDSTGELFF
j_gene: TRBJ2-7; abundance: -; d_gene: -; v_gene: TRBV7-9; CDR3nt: TGTGCCAGCAGCTTCACCGGCGAGCAGTACTTC; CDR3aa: CASSFTGEQYF
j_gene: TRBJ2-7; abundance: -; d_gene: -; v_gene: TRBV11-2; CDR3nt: TGTGCCAGCAGCTTTAGGCTAGGGGGCGAGCAGTACTTC; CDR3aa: CASSFRLGGEQYF
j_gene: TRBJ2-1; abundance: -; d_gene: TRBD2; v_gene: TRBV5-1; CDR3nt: TGCGCCAGCAGCACGGGACTAGCGGGAGCAGGAAATGAGCAGTTCTTC; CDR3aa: CASSTGLAGAGNEQFF
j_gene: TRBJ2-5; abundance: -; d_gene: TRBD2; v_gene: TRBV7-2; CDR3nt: TGTGCCAGCAGCCCCCGGGAACTAGCGGGTCGAGAGACCCAGTACTTC; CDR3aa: CASSPRELAGRETQYF
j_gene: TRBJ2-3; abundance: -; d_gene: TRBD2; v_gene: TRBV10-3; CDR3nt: TGTGCCATCAGGACCCTTGGGAGCGGGAGCGCAGATACGCAGTATTTT; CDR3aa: CAIRTLGSGSADTQYF